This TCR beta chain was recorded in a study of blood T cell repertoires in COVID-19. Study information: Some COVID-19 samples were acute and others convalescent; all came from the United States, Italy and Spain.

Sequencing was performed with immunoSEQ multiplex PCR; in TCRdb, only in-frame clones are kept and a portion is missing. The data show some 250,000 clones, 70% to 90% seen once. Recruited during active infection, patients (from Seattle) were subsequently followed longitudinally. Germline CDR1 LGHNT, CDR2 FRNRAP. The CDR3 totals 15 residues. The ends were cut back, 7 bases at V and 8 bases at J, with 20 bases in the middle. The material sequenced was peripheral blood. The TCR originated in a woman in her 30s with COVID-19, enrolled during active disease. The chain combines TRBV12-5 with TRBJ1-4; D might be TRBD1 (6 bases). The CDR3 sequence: CASANGGRGGEKLFF. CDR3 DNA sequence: TGTGCTAGTGCTAACGGGGGGCGAGGTGGGGAAAAACTGTTTTTT.